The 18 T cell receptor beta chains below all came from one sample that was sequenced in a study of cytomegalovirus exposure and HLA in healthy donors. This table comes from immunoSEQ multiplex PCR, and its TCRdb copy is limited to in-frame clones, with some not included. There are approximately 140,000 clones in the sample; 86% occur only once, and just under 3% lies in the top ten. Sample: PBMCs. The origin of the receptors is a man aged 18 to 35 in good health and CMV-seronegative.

This chain's CDR3 is CAVGTGEFGNTIYF. Here the CDR3 DNA reads TGTGCCGTTGGGACAGGGGAGTTTGGAAACACCATATATTTT. V usage is TRBV6-5 and J usage is TRBJ1-3, with TRBD1 identical over 10 bases. CDR1 and CDR2 (germline): MNHEY, SVGAGI. This CDR3 is 14 amino acids long. With V trimmed by 11 bases and J by 3 bases, 7 bases remained unmatched.

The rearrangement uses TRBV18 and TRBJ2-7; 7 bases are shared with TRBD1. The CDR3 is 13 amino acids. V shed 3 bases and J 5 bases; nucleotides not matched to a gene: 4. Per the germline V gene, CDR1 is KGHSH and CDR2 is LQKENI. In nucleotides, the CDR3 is TGTGCCAGCTCACCTGACAGGGTGAACGAGCAGTACTTC. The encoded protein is CASSPDRVNEQYF.

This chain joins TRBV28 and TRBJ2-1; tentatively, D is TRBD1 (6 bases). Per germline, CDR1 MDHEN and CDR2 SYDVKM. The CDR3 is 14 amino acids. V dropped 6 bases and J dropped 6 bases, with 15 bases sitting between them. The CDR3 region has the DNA TGTGCCAGCAGCCGGGACAATCCCCCCAATGAGCAGTTCTTC. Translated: CASSRDNPPNEQFF. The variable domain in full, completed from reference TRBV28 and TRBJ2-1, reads DVKVTQSSRYLVKRTGEKVFLECVQDMDHENMFWYRQDPGLGLRLIYFSYDVKMKEKGDIPEGYSVSREKKERFSLILESASTNQTSMYLCASSRDNPPNEQFFGPGTRLTVL.

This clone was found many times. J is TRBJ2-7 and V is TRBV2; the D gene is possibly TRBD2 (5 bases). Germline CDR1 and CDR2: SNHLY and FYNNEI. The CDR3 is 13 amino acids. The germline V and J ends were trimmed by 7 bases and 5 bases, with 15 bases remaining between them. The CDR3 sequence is CASNHGDADEQYF. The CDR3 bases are TGTGCCAGCAATCACGGGGATGCGGACGAGCAGTACTTC. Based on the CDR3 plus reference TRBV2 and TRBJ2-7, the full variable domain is EPEVTQTPSHQVTQMGQEVILRCVPISNHLYFYWYRQILGQKVEFLVSFYNNEISEKSEIFDDQFSVERPDGSNFTLKIRSTKLEDSAMYFCASNHGDADEQYFGPGTRLTVT.

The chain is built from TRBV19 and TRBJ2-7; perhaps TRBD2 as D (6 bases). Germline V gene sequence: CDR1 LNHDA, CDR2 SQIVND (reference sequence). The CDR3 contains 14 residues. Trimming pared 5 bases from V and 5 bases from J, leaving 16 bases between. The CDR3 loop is CASSVRGGPNEQYF. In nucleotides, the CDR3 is TGTGCCAGTAGTGTCCGTGGAGGGCCCAACGAGCAGTACTTC.

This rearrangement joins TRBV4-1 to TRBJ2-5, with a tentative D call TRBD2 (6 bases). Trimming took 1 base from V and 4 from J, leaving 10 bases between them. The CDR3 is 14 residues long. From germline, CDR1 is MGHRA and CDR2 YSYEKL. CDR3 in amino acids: CASSQGGDAETQYF. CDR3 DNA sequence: TGCGCCAGCAGCCAAGGCGGGGACGCAGAGACCCAGTACTTC.

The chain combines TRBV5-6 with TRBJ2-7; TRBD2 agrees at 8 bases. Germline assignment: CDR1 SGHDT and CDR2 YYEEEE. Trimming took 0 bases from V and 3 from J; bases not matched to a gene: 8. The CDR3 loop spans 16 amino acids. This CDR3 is CASSLEPGTSYYEQYF. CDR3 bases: TGTGCCAGCAGCTTGGAACCCGGGACTAGTTACTACGAGCAGTACTTC.

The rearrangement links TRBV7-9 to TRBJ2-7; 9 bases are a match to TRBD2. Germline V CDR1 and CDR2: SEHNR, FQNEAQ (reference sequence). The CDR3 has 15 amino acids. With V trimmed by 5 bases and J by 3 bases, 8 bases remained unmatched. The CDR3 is CASSPKISGSYEQYF. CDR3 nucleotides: TGTGCCAGCAGCCCCAAAATTAGCGGGAGCTACGAGCAGTACTTC.

The CDR3: CASSPIDSPNEKLFF. CDR3 sequence (DNA): TGTGCCAGCTCACCAATCGACAGCCCTAATGAAAAACTGTTTTTT. The chain couples TRBV18 to TRBJ1-4; a weak D match, TRBD1 (5 bases). V lost 2 bases and J lost 3, with 10 bases in between. Germline CDR1 and CDR2: KGHSH and LQKENI. The CDR3 loop spans 15 amino acids.

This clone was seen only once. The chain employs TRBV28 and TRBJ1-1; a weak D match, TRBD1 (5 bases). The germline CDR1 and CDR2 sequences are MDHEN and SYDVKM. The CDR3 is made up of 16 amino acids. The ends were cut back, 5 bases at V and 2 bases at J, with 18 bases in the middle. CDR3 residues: CASSPPWGGVNTEAFF. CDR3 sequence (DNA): TGTGCCAGCAGTCCGCCGTGGGGGGGAGTAAACACTGAAGCTTTCTTT. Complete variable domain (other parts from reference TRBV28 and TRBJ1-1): DVKVTQSSRYLVKRTGEKVFLECVQDMDHENMFWYRQDPGLGLRLIYFSYDVKMKEKGDIPEGYSVSREKKERFSLILESASTNQTSMYLCASSPPWGGVNTEAFFGQGTRLTVV.

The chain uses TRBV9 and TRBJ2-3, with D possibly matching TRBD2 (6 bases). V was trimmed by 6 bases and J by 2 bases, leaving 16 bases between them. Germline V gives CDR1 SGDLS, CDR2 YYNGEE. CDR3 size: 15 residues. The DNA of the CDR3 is TGTGCCAGCACACCGGGACTCGCTTACACAGATACGCAGTATTTT. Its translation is CASTPGLAYTDTQYF.

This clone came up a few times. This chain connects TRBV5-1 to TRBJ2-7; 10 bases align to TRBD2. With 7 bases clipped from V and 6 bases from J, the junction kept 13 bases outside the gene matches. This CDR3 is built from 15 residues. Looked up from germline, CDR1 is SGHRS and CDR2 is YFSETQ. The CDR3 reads CASGVLSGRAGEQYF. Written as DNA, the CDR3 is TGCGCCAGCGGTGTGTTAAGCGGGAGGGCTGGCGAGCAGTACTTC.

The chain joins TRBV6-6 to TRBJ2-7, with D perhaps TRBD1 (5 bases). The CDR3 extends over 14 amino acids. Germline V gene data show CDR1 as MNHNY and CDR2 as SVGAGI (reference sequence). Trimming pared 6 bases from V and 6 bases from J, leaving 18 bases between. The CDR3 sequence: CASRNAGLSLEQYF. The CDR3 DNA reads TGTGCCAGCAGGAATGCAGGGTTATCGCTCGAGCAGTACTTC.

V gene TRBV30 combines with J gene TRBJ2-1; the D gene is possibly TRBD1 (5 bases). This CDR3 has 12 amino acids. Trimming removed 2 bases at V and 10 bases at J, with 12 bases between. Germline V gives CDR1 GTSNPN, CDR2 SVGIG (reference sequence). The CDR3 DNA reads TGTGCCTGGAGTCCAGGCCCAGGGGAGCAGTTCTTC. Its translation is CAWSPGPGEQFF.

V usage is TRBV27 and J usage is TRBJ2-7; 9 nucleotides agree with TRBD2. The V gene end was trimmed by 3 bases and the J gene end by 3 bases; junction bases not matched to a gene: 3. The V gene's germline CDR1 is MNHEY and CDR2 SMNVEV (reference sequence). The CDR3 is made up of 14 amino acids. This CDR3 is CASSFSSGSYEQYF. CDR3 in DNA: TGTGCCAGCAGTTTCAGTAGCGGGAGCTACGAGCAGTACTTC.

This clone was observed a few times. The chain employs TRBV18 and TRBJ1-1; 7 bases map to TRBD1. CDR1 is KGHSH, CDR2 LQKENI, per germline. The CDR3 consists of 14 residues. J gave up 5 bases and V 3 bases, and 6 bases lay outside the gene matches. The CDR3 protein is CASSPPGGLTEAFF. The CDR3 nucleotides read TGTGCCAGCTCACCCCCAGGGGGTTTGACTGAAGCTTTCTTT. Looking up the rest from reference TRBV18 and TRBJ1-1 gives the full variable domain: NAGVMQNPRHLVRRRGQEARLRCSPMKGHSHVYWYRQLPEEGLKFMVYLQKENIIDESGMPKERFSAEFPKEGPSILRIQQVVRGDSAAYFCASSPPGGLTEAFFGQGTRLTVV.

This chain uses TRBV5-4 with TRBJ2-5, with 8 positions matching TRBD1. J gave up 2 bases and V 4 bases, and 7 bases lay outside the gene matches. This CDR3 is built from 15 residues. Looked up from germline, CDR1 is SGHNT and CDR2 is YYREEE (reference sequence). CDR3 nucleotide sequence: TGTGCCAGCAGCGGGAATGGACAGGGACAAGAGACCCAGTACTTC. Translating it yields CASSGNGQGQETQYF.

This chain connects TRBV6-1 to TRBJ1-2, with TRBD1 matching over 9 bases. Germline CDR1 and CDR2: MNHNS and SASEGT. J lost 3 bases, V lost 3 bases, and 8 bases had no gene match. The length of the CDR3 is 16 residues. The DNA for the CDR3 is TGTGCCAGCAGTGAGATACACAGGGGGCGGGACTATGGCTACACCTTC. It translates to CASSEIHRGRDYGYTF.